Below are 32 T cell receptor beta chains sequenced from a single sample in a study of metastatic and nonmetastatic thyroid tumors. Treatment of any kind had been given to no patient before thyroid surgery. TCRdb re-called clones from the PCR reads using MiXCR. The sample has 8,000 to 10,000 clones; 20% to 25% are singletons. The sample was adjacent normal tissue. The receptor source for this set is a female donor with papillary thyroid cancer or a benign thyroid nodule (not recorded which). Some clones in this sample may be carry-over from other donors' samples.

This clone was observed many times. J is TRBJ2-2 and V is TRBV7-2; 9 positions agree with TRBD2. Germline loops: CDR1 SGHTA, CDR2 FQGNSA. This CDR3 is 15 amino acids long. V gave up 5 bases and J gave up 5 bases; unmatched junction bases: 6. CDR3 sequence: CASSPESGGTGELFF. The DNA for the CDR3 is TGTGCCAGCAGCCCAGAGAGCGGGGGGACCGGGGAGCTGTTTTTT.

By frequency in the sample, this clone is medium-sized. The gene calls are TRBV6-2 or TRBV6-3 and TRBJ2-3, with D maybe TRBD2 (7 bases). The CDR3 consists of 14 residues. V was cut by 0 bases and J by 8 bases, with 12 bases left in between. Per germline, CDR1 MNHEY and CDR2 SVGEGT. The CDR3 nucleotides are TGTGCCAGCAGTTACTCGTCGGGGGGCCGTACGCAGTATTTT. Amino acid sequence: CASSYSSGGRTQYF.

This clone was picked up many times. This chain joins TRBV2 and TRBJ1-4; no reliable D call. The length of the CDR3 is 14 residues. Trimming removed 2 bases from V and 2 bases from J, with 6 bases in between. CDR1 and CDR2 (germline): SNHLY, FYNNEI. The CDR3 sequence is CASSEWVTNEKLFF. The DNA of the CDR3 is TGTGCCAGCAGTGAATGGGTGACTAATGAAAAACTGTTTTTT.

The chain carries TRBV11-1 and TRBJ2-7; TRBD1 aligns across 7 bases. The CDR3 contains 16 residues. Per the germline V gene, CDR1 is SGHAT and CDR2 is FQDESV (reference sequence). The J segment lost 6 bases and the V segment lost 5 bases, leaving 16 bases of the junction unmatched. CDR3 protein: CASSPDRVGLGSEQYF. CDR3 nucleotides: TGTGCCAGCAGCCCAGACAGGGTAGGGTTAGGGAGCGAGCAGTACTTC.

To note about this clone: No conserved phenylalanine or tryptophan ends this CDR3, so it is likely a read error. The chain has TRBV7-2 and TRBJ1-6, with TRBD1 identical over 8 bases. The CDR3 has 15 amino acids. CDR1 SGHTA and CDR2 FQGNSA come from the germline V gene. The CDR3, as DNA: TGTGCAAGCAGAGCCCGACAGGGGTACAATTCACCCCTCCACATT. Encoded protein: CASRARQGYNSPLHI.

This clone is judged medium-sized (0.01 to 0.1%). The DNA for the CDR3 is TGTGCCAGCAGTGGGACCTCCTACAATGAGCAGTTCTTC. This gives the protein CASSGTSYNEQFF. The chain joins TRBV2 to TRBJ2-1; D is uncertain. The CDR3 loop spans 13 amino acids. Germline V gives CDR1 SNHLY, CDR2 FYNNEI. Trimming shortened V by 4 bases and J by 0 bases, and 4 bases separated the two germline ends.

The rearrangement joins TRBV11-1 to TRBJ2-2; 8 positions match TRBD1. Germline trimming cut 3 bases from V and 5 bases from J; bases unmatched to any gene: 8. CDR1 is SGHAT, CDR2 FQDESV, per germline (reference sequence). The CDR3 has 16 residues. CDR3 coding DNA: TGTGCCAGCAGCTTTTACGGACAGGGCAGGACCGGGGAGCTGTTTTTT. This gives the protein CASSFYGQGRTGELFF.

This clone was detected only once. The rearrangement joins TRBV30 to TRBJ1-3; D unresolved. Germline CDR1 is GTSNPN and CDR2 is SVGIG (reference sequence). Trimming pared 3 bases from V and 1 base from J, leaving 13 bases between. The CDR3 has 15 amino acids. The chain's CDR3 is CAWSPESYSGNTIYF. DNA for the CDR3: TGTGCCTGGAGCCCGGAAAGTTATTCTGGAAACACCATATATTTT.

This clone was seen repeatedly, ten times or more. The chain combines TRBV9 with TRBJ1-6; perhaps TRBD1 as D (6 bases). Germline-derived CDR1 and CDR2 are SGDLS and YYNGEE. The CDR3 covers 14 residues. The V and J ends lost 3 bases and 9 bases respectively, with 13 bases between them. The CDR3 loop is CASSASTGTSPLHF. DNA for the CDR3: TGTGCCAGCAGCGCGTCAACAGGGACTTCACCCCTCCACTTT.

The V call is TRBV7-8, the J call TRBJ2-7; perhaps TRBD1 as D (6 bases). V gave up 2 bases and J gave up 4 bases, with 6 bases separating them. The V gene's germline CDR1 is SGHVS and CDR2 FQNEAQ. CDR3 length: 12 amino acids. The CDR3 sequence: CASSLQGYEQYF. The DNA of the CDR3 is TGTGCCAGCAGCTTACAGGGGTACGAGCAGTACTTC.

The chain recombines TRBV5-1 with TRBJ1-1; D may be TRBD1 (5 bases). Trimming shortened V by 1 base and J by 5 bases, and 9 bases separated the two germline ends. Germline V gene lookup returns CDR1 SGHRS and CDR2 YFSETQ. The CDR3 is made up of 13 amino acids. The CDR3 bases are TGCGCCAGCAGCTTGTTATGGGGGACTGAAGCTTTCTTT. This encodes CASSLLWGTEAFF.

This clone has only a few counts. The rearrangement uses TRBV6-1 and TRBJ1-2, with 8 bases lining up with TRBD1. Per germline, CDR1 MNHNS and CDR2 SASEGT. Losses at the gene ends were 5 bases for V and 5 bases for J; bases not matched to a gene: 10. This CDR3 spans 15 amino acids. The CDR3 nucleotides read TGTGCCAGCAGTCCACAGACAGGGGCGGCTTATGGCTACACCTTC. This sequence encodes CASSPQTGAAYGYTF.

This chain links TRBV7-3 with TRBJ2-1; TRBD1 agrees at 8 bases. Germline V CDR1 and CDR2: SGHTA, FQGTGA. V lost 6 bases to trimming and J lost 5 bases; unmatched junction nucleotides: 6. The CDR3 has 14 amino acids. This chain's CDR3 is CASRSGTGNNEQFF. The CDR3 nucleotides are TGTGCCAGCAGATCCGGGACAGGCAACAATGAGCAGTTCTTC.

The chain has TRBV7-9 and TRBJ1-1, with D perhaps matching TRBD1 (5 bases). The CDR3 extends over 12 amino acids. CDR1 is SEHNR, CDR2 FQNEAQ, per germline (reference sequence). The V end was cut by 3 bases, the J end by 8 bases, with 10 bases between. In DNA form, the CDR3 reads TGTGCCAGCAGCTTCAGGGAAGCGGAAGCTTTCTTT. This encodes CASSFREAEAFF.

By sample share, this clone is medium-sized. This chain links TRBV6-5 with TRBJ1-2, with 10 bases identical to TRBD1. CDR1 and CDR2 (germline): MNHEY, SVGAGI. The J segment lost 0 bases and the V segment lost 6 bases, leaving 16 bases of the junction unmatched. The CDR3 extends over 19 amino acids. The CDR3 is CASRQPIGTGVFPNYGYTF. CDR3 DNA sequence: TGTGCCAGCAGGCAACCAATAGGGACAGGGGTATTCCCTAACTATGGCTACACCTTC.

This clone was detected many times. This chain connects TRBV20-1 to TRBJ2-5, with a tentative D call TRBD2 (8 bases). The CDR3 loop spans 14 amino acids. Per the germline V gene, CDR1 is DFQATT and CDR2 is SNEGSKA (reference sequence). V lost 4 bases, J lost 4 bases, and 16 bases lay in between. The CDR3 region is CSATGLAGGETQYF. The CDR3 DNA reads as TGCAGTGCTACAGGACTAGCAGGGGGAGAGACCCAGTACTTC.

This clone is medium-sized (0.01 to 0.1%) in the sample. The chain employs TRBV5-1 and TRBJ1-1; D is ambiguous. Germline V gene lookup returns CDR1 SGHRS and CDR2 YFSETQ. This CDR3 has 14 amino acids. Trimming took off 3 bases at V and 8 bases at J, with 17 bases between the two ends. The DNA for the CDR3 is TGCGCCAGCAGCTCACAAGGACGGGTCTCCGAAGCTTTCTTT. Protein: CASSSQGRVSEAFF.

The genes are TRBV7-8 and TRBJ1-1, with D perhaps matching TRBD1 (6 bases). CDR3 length: 13 residues. Trimming stripped 7 bases from V and 3 bases from J, with 12 bases between. Germline assignment: CDR1 SGHVS and CDR2 FQNEAQ. The CDR3 DNA is TGTGCCAGCATCTTGGGGGCGCACACTGAAGCTTTCTTT. Its translation is CASILGAHTEAFF. Full variable domain (outside the CDR3, taken from reference TRBV7-8 and TRBJ1-1): GAGVSQSPRYKVAKRGQDVALRCDPISGHVSLFWYQQALGQGPEFLTYFQNEAQLDKSGLPSDRFFAERPEGSVSTLKIQRTQQEDSAVYLCASILGAHTEAFFGQGTRLTVV.

Ten or more counts support this clone. This chain joins TRBV7-9 and TRBJ1-3; no clear D. The CDR3 totals 20 residues. V lost 3 bases to trimming and J lost 4 bases, with 28 bases between them. Germline V CDR1 and CDR2: SEHNR, FQNEAQ (reference sequence). The CDR3 is CASSFPKPPGKTVSGNTIYF. The DNA of the CDR3 is TGTGCCAGCAGCTTTCCCAAACCGCCGGGCAAAACAGTATCCGGAAACACCATATATTTT.

In its sample, this clone is medium-sized. The genes are TRBV6-1 and TRBJ2-5; no firm D call. Trimming left V 5 bases short and J 5 bases short, with 9 bases between. The CDR3 is made up of 12 amino acids. Germline CDR1 reads MNHNS; CDR2 reads SASEGT. In DNA form, the CDR3 reads TGTGCCAGCAGTTGGGGTCAGGAGACCCAGTACTTC. It specifies CASSWGQETQYF.

This clone was seen many times. The rearrangement joins TRBV29-1 to TRBJ1-2; D is possibly TRBD1 (5 bases). With 6 bases removed from V and 4 bases from J, the gap between germline ends came to 9 bases. Germline CDR1 is SQVTM and CDR2 is ANQGSEA. The CDR3 length is 11 residues. As DNA, the CDR3 is TGCAGCGTCGGGACCATCTATGGCTACACCTTC. Amino acids: CSVGTIYGYTF.

This clone was recorded a few times. The DNA of the CDR3 is TGTGCCAGCAGTCATGACAGGGGCTCGGCGATCACCTACGAGCAGTACTTC. Protein sequence: CASSHDRGSAITYEQYF. This sequence joins TRBV12-3 or TRBV12-4 and TRBJ2-7, with 8 bases lining up with TRBD1. The CDR3 contains 17 residues. V gave up 5 bases and J gave up 2 bases; unmatched junction bases: 14.

This clone is labeled medium-sized. The chain combines TRBV6-6 with TRBJ1-2; the D is unclear. The CDR3 length is 19 residues. V dropped 0 bases and J dropped 7 bases, with 27 bases sitting between them. Per the germline V gene, CDR1 is MNHNY and CDR2 is SVGAGI (reference sequence). DNA for the CDR3: TGTGCCAGCAGTTACTCGAGTCTAGCAGGAGCAAGTATGTTAGCTGGCTACACCTTC. This translates into CASSYSSLAGASMLAGYTF.

On this clone: Sequence at one end of the junction differs from germline and may be a read error. The genes are TRBV11-2 and TRBJ2-1, with a tentative D call TRBD2 (5 bases). CDR3 length: 12 residues. Germline CDR1 SGHAT, CDR2 FQNNGV. The CDR3 coding sequence is TGTTCCAGCAGCTTAGGCGGGTGGGGGCAGTTCTTC. It specifies CSSSLGGWGQFF.

V is TRBV24-1 and J is TRBJ2-6; unclear D gene. The length of the CDR3 is 15 residues. V gave up 2 bases and J gave up 0 bases, with 4 bases separating them. In germline, CDR1 is KGHDR, CDR2 SFDVKD. CDR3 nucleotide sequence: TGTGCCACCAGTGATTACAGCTCTGGGGCCAACGTCCTGACTTTC. It yields the protein CATSDYSSGANVLTF.

This clone was detected many times. V and J are TRBV9 and TRBJ1-5; D unclear. The CDR3 is made up of 15 amino acids. The V gene's germline CDR1 is SGDLS and CDR2 YYNGEE. Trimming cost V 0 bases and J 2 bases, with 9 bases left between them. The CDR3 is CASSVGVGGNQPQHF. CDR3 nucleotide sequence: TGTGCCAGCAGCGTAGGAGTAGGAGGCAATCAGCCCCAGCATTTT.

This clone is deemed medium-sized (0.01 to 0.1%). The sample carries other DNA sequences with the same CDR3. The chain uses TRBV19 and TRBJ1-2; tentatively, D is TRBD1 (6 bases). Trimming stripped 4 bases from V and 6 bases from J, with 9 bases between. The CDR3 has 12 amino acids. Per the germline V gene, CDR1 is LNHDA and CDR2 is SQIVND (reference sequence). This CDR3 is CASSKQGDGYTF. For the CDR3, the DNA is TGTGCCAGTAGTAAACAGGGAGATGGCTACACCTTC.

This chain links TRBV4-3 with TRBJ2-7; D uncertain. CDR1 is LGHNA, CDR2 YSLEER, per germline. The CDR3 consists of 17 residues. Trimming removed 8 bases from V and 0 bases from J, with 23 bases in between. CDR3 sequence: CASRLNEFGRSSYEQYF. The CDR3 coding sequence is TGCGCCAGCCGCCTGAACGAGTTTGGCAGGAGCTCCTACGAGCAGTACTTC.

The chain combines TRBV20-1 with TRBJ1-6; no clear D gene. V gave up 6 bases and J gave up 9 bases, with 24 bases separating them. The CDR3 extends over 16 amino acids. Germline V CDR1 and CDR2: DFQATT, SNEGSKA (reference sequence). CDR3 sequence: CSAPFGAPPWGSPLHF. In nucleotides, the CDR3 is TGCAGTGCCCCATTCGGTGCGCCGCCGTGGGGTTCACCCCTCCACTTT.

This clone has ten or more counts. CDR3 in DNA: TGCAGTGCAGTTACAGGGAATCAGCCCCAGCATTTT. Translated, it gives CSAVTGNQPQHF. The V and J genes are TRBV20-1 and TRBJ1-5; tentatively, D is TRBD1 (6 bases). V lost 6 bases and J lost 4, with 10 bases in between. The CDR3 contains 12 residues. Per germline, CDR1 DFQATT and CDR2 SNEGSKA (reference sequence).

This clone was seen a handful of times. The chain carries TRBV6-5 and TRBJ2-7; D ambiguous. V lost 0 bases and J 5 bases, leaving 14 bases between the germline ends. The CDR3 runs 15 residues. Germline CDR1 reads MNHEY; CDR2 reads SVGAGI. CDR3 in amino acids: CASSYSRAATNEQYF. For the CDR3, the DNA is TGTGCCAGCAGTTACTCACGGGCAGCCACGAACGAGCAGTACTTC.

This clone came up a few times. The chain couples TRBV9 to TRBJ1-2, with 8 bases aligning to TRBD1. The germline V gene encodes CDR1 SGDLS and CDR2 YYNGEE. Trimming cost V 0 bases and J 5 bases; bases outside gene matches: 9. This CDR3 is 16 amino acids long. CDR3: CASSVDPSGTGYGYTF. As DNA, the CDR3 is TGTGCCAGCAGCGTAGATCCGTCCGGGACAGGATATGGCTACACCTTC.